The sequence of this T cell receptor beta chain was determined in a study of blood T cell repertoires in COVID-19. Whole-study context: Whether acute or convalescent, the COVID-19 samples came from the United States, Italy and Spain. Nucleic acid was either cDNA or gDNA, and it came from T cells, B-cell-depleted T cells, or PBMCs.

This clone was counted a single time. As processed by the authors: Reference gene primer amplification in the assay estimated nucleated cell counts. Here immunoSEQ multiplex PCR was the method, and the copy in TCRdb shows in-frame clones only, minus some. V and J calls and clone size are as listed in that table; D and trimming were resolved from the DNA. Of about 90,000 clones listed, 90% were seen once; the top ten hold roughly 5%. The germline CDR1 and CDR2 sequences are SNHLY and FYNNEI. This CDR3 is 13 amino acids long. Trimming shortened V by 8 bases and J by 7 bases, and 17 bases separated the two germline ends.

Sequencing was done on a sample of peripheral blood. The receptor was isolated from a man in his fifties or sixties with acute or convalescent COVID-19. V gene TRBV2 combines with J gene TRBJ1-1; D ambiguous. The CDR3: CASGVAQQSEAFF. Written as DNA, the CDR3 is TGTGCCAGCGGTGTGGCCCAACAAAGTGAAGCTTTCTTT.